This T cell receptor (beta chain) was sequenced for a study of T cells expressing NK-cell markers (dated by TCRdb to about 2020). Study-wide context: Three sorted T-cell subsets (CD3+CD56+NKG2C+, CD3+CD56+NKG2C- and CD3+CD56-NKG2C+) from roughly 8 donors had their TCR beta-chain repertoires profiled. Of the eight sequenced donors, seven were found to be HCMV-seropositive and one was found to be HCMV-seronegative. The study sequenced eight donors, all healthy volunteers chosen at random: three men and five women. Libraries were sequenced as 2 x 150 bp reads on Illumina HiSeq 2000/2500, MiSeq or NextSeq.

Instrument on record: Illumina HiSeq 2000. TCR beta cDNA libraries were made by 5'RACE template switching that added a universal primer site and unique molecular identifiers. cDNA synthesis was primed from the TCR beta constant segment and was followed by two successive PCR amplification steps. The authors' pipeline ran thus. MIGEC was used to demultiplex reads and group reads by UMI, and MiTCR was used to assemble and quantify clonotypes. To exclude erroneous sequences, any TCR cDNA sequence not supported by at least two reads was discarded. Downstream repertoire analysis used the tcR package, and clonotypes were matched across fractions by CDR3 nucleotide sequence plus V segment. VDJmatch was used to annotate antigen specificity against VDJdb, with one amino acid substitution in CDR3 allowed. Based on TCRdb reprocessing of the reads, there is one entry per CDR3 protein sequence, and DNA is missing. It is TCRdb's table, rather than the study itself, that gives the V and J calls and clone size. The table held for this sample gives about 150,000 distinct CDR3 sequences. The ten largest make up around 12% of the sample.

Overall results and qualifications from the work: In several donors, the dominant CD3+CD56+NKG2C+ clonotypes were found to rank among the top 10 CD8+ clonotypes and to make up roughly 1.0-8% of CD8+ T cells. Those dominant clonotypes were again the most abundant among CD3+CD56-NKG2C+ cells in a few donors, at about 25-65%. Whether the expanded NKG2C-expressing T cell clones were specific for HCMV antigens was left unclear.

With regard to this clonotype: No cognate antigen has been identified for it.

The germline V gene gives CDR1 as SGHTA and CDR2 as FQGNSA. The CDR3 holds 15 amino acids from the cysteine to the phenylalanine. No DNA is listed. HCMV-specific IgG was detected in serum with a commercial ELISA kit to determine HCMV serostatus. Peripheral blood mononuclear cells were isolated from blood by Ficoll density gradient centrifugation. The origin of this receptor is a young man in good health. Donor details come from another sample of the same person, matched by shared clones. The chain employs TRBV7-2 and TRBJ2-7; checking the TCRdb D call of TRBD1 is not possible without DNA. The sequenced sample was blood T cells: a sorted CD56 or NKG2C T cell subset, CD4+ or CD8+ T cells, or bulk PBMC T cells (not recorded which). The CDR3 sequence is CASSLVLRDRDEQYF.